The clone carrying this T cell receptor (beta chain) was detected only once. V gave up 1 base and J gave up 2 bases; unmatched junction bases: 4. This CDR3 comprises 16 residues. The germline CDR1 and CDR2 sequences are KGHSH and LQKENI. Documented time point: newly diagnosed GD, antithyroid drugs for less than 3 months. PBMC-extracted RNA yielded the TCR library. This sample was included in a study of regulatory T cells in long-lasting Graves disease. As for the study in general: Graves' patients who were just diagnosed had used antithyroid drugs for under 3 months.

In building TCR beta libraries, iRepertoire HTBI primers were used together with Arm-PCR of CDR3 regions. Each CDR3 protein gets one entry after TCRdb re-called the multiplex PCR reads with MiXCR. The sample has more than 350,000 distinct CDR3 sequences, approximately 15% seen once. The sample was also reused in another study, on T cells in Graves' hyperthyroidism and ophthalmopathy.

The material was peripheral blood mononuclear cells (PBMCs), obtained at new diagnosis, from a patient treated with antithyroid drugs. The rearrangement links TRBV18 to TRBJ2-2; 7 nucleotides align to TRBD2. This TCR was sampled from a woman aged 25-40 years with Graves disease. CDR3 coding DNA: TGTGCCAGCTCACCACGGCTAGCGGTCAACACCGGGGAGCTGTTTTTT. Translating gives CASSPRLAVNTGELFF.